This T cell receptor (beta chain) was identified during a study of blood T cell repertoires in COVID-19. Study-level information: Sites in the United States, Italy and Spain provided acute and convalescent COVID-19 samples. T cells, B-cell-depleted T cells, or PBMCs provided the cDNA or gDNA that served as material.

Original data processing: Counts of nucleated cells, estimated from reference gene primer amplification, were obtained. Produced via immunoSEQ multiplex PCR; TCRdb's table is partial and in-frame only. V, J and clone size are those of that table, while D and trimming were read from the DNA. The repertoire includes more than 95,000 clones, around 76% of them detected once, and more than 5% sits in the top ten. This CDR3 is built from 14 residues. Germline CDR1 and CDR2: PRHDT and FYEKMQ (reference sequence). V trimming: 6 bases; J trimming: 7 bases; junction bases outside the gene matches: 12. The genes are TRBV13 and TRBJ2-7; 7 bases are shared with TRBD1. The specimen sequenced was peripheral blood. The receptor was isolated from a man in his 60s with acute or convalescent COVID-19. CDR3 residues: CASSPTGDFWEQYF. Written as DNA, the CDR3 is TGTGCCAGCAGTCCTACAGGGGATTTCTGGGAGCAGTACTTC. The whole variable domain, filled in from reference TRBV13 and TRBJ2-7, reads AAGVIQSPRHLIKEKRETATLKCYPIPRHDTVYWYQQGPGQDPQFLISFYEKMQSDKGSIPDRFSAQQFSDYHSELNMSSLELGDSALYFCASSPTGDFWEQYFGPGTRLTVT.